These T cell receptor beta chains were read from a single sample in a study of cytomegalovirus exposure and HLA in healthy donors. Only in-frame clones appear in the TCRdb table, and some are missing; sequencing was by immunoSEQ multiplex PCR. The sample shows fewer than 150,000 clones, around 77% of them seen only once. The sequenced material came from PBMCs. These receptors were collected from a man aged 50-59 years in good health and CMV-seropositive. CDR3s include the opening cysteine and the closing phenylalanine or tryptophan.

TRBV5-4	CASSLTGITDTQYF
TRBV6-6	CASSYTDTEAFF
TRBV4-1	CASSQGLGPYEQYF
TRBV7-2	CASSLYTIGVGEQYF
TRBV7-9	CSSSVQQGLAKNIQYF
TRBV9	CASSKPGGYEQYF
TRBV7-8	CASSLDRSAWAGQPQHF
TRBV4-1	CASSQDRGRAATDTQYF
TRBV9	CASSEGQWNTGELFF
TRBV5-4	CASSPGTGGNEQYF
TRBV2	CASKGRAGVRETQYF
TRBV29-1	CSVERGTGELFF
TRBV6-4	CASSDYAGGDTEAFF
TRBV7-9	CSSSLDRLAGSSGELFF
TRBV5-4	CASSLRQGRPGTEAFF
TRBV9	CASSVLPQGSYGYTF
TRBV10-3	CAISESLSAGVYNEQFF
TRBV5-1	CASSLAPGLETQYF
TRBV5-5	CASSYGISNQPQHF
TRBV7-8	CASSLRTVNQPQHF
TRBV2	CASPSDRSSYNEQFF
TRBV19	CASSREGNRNNQPQHF
TRBV13	CASTSQTSEYNEQFF
TRBV2	CASSEDRNNEKLFF
TRBV5-8	CASSLRSGGVYEQYF
TRBV5-6	CASSPPGTGNTIYF
TRBV6-5	CASSRLRPEDTQYF
TRBV10-3	CAISATSGSPYEQYF
TRBV6-5	CASSIGQDQPQHF
TRBV7-2	CASSSKAGGSSYEQYF
TRBV19	CASSIGVTDTQYF
TRBV4-1	CASSQELQGPDTQYF
TRBV5-1	CASAETGNGYTF
TRBV5-1	CASSLPVDGMLHGYTF
TRBV5-1	CASSPLRTAYEQYF
TRBV27	CASSIAGVGNEQFF
TRBV5-1	CASSSLAGGDTDTQYF
TRBV4-3	CASTSSGGGYNEQFF
TRBV13	CASTQPRGGTYEQYF
TRBV5-1	CASSSLSTAQETQYF
TRBV29-1	CSATGLTYGYTF
TRBV5-1	CASSKWDREANYGYTF
TRBV18	CASSQQGASSEAFF
TRBV4-3	CASSQDQGRGENEQFF
TRBV7-9	CASSLLGGAGTKNIQYF
TRBV19	CASSGGQAGKSPLHF
TRBV13	CASSQRGGDTQYF
TRBV6-1	CASSETTGGYEQYF
TRBV11-1	CASSLSLSGSAYNEQFF
TRBV9	CASSVAPGVGYEQYF
TRBV5-1	CASTRQGGHTTNEKLFF
TRBV27	CASSLSPPSGSSYNEQFF
TRBV7-5	CVRSLDPGYTTDTQYF